These 22 T cell receptor beta chains originate from one sample sequenced in a study of T-cell memory formation after mild COVID-19. Using its own MiXCR run on the 5' RACE reads, TCRdb lists one record per CDR3 protein. The sample carries some 130,000 distinct CDR3 sequences, about 17% recorded once. Material for sequencing was PBMCs or a T cell subset sorted from them (not recorded which). These receptors were obtained from an adult woman who had mild COVID-19 (a few samples of this study predate the infection). Cell type and time point are not known.

This clonotype was detected ten times or more. The V call is TRBV10-3, the J call TRBJ2-3, with D possibly TRBD1 on 6 matching bases. The CDR3 runs to 13 residues. Trimming removed 11 bases from V and 2 bases from J, with 14 bases in between. CDR1 ENHRY and CDR2 SYGVKD come from the germline V gene. CDR3 amino acids: CAGRDTHTDTQYF. The CDR3 nucleotides read TGTGCCGGCCGGGACACCCACACAGATACGCAGTATTTT.

This clonotype was seen many times. V is TRBV20-1 and J is TRBJ2-3; D is undetermined. The CDR3 extends over 15 amino acids. With 5 bases removed from V and 0 bases from J, the gap between germline ends came to 15 bases. The germline V gene encodes CDR1 DFQATT and CDR2 SNEGSKA (reference sequence). The CDR3 sequence: CSAPFGGSSTDTQYF. CDR3 nucleotide sequence: TGCAGTGCTCCCTTCGGCGGATCTAGCACAGATACGCAGTATTTT.

This chain links TRBV13 with TRBJ2-7, with D tentatively TRBD2 (6 bases). Trimming cost V 5 bases and J 0 bases, with 8 bases left between them. This CDR3 region has 13 residues. Germline V CDR1 and CDR2: PRHDT, FYEKMQ (reference sequence). The chain's CDR3 is CASSAGSSYEQYF. The CDR3 DNA sequence: TGTGCCAGCAGCGCCGGGAGCTCCTACGAGCAGTACTTC.

This chain connects TRBV29-1 to TRBJ1-2; 9 nucleotides align to TRBD1. The CDR3 extends over 13 amino acids. V lost 4 bases, J lost 2 bases, and 2 bases stayed unmatched. Per germline, CDR1 SQVTM and CDR2 ANQGSEA. DNA for the CDR3: TGCAGCGTTGGAGGGACAGGGAACTATGGCTACACCTTC. Amino acid sequence: CSVGGTGNYGYTF.

The genes are TRBV14 and TRBJ2-7; perhaps TRBD1 as D (6 bases). The length of the CDR3 is 12 residues. Germline V gene data show CDR1 as SGHDN and CDR2 as FVKESK. Trimming stripped 3 bases from V and 6 bases from J, with 9 bases between. CDR3 protein: CASSQLQGEQYF. CDR3 DNA sequence: TGTGCCAGCAGCCAGCTACAGGGCGAGCAGTACTTC. The full variable domain, completed using reference TRBV14 and TRBJ2-7, is EAGVTQFPSHSVIEKGQTVTLRCDPISGHDNLYWYRRVMGKEIKFLLHFVKESKQDESGMPNNRFLAERTGGTYSTLKVQPAELEDSGVYFCASSQLQGEQYFGPGTRLTVT.

This clonotype was counted a few times. CDR3 in amino acids: CASSGDEQYF. Written as DNA, the CDR3 is TGCGCCAGCTCGGGAGACGAGCAGTACTTC. V is TRBV4-1 and J is TRBJ2-7; perhaps TRBD2 as D (6 bases). The CDR3 loop spans 10 amino acids. Per the germline V gene, CDR1 is MGHRA and CDR2 is YSYEKL. Trimming shortened V by 8 bases and J by 5 bases, and 7 bases separated the two germline ends.

This clonotype was observed a few times. V usage is TRBV7-3 and J usage is TRBJ2-3, with D possibly matching TRBD2 (5 bases). The germline V and J ends were trimmed by 4 bases and 3 bases, with 11 bases remaining between them. The CDR3 runs 14 residues. Germline V gives CDR1 SGHTA, CDR2 FQGTGA. CDR3 nucleotide sequence: TGTGCCAGCAGCTCCGGACTGACGACAGATACGCAGTATTTT. Residues: CASSSGLTTDTQYF.

V is TRBV4-3 and J is TRBJ2-1; TRBD1 matches at 9 bases. The CDR3 is 15 residues long. Per the germline V gene, CDR1 is LGHNA and CDR2 is YSLEER. V dropped 1 base and J dropped 5; count of bases not matched to a gene: 3. The CDR3, as DNA: TGCGCCAGCAGCCAAGGGACAGGGGTAGACAATGAGCAGTTCTTC. It yields the protein CASSQGTGVDNEQFF.

The gene calls are TRBV5-5 and TRBJ1-5; weak D call: TRBD1 (5 bases). Germline assignment: CDR1 SGHKS and CDR2 YYEKEE (reference sequence). V was clipped by 4 bases and J by 3 bases, with 11 bases between them. The CDR3 runs 14 residues. The chain's CDR3 is CASSTGHFNQPQHF. CDR3 nucleotides: TGTGCCAGCAGCACCGGACACTTCAATCAGCCCCAGCATTTT.

This clonotype appeared a few times. The chain is built from TRBV5-1 and TRBJ1-1; TRBD1 matches at 7 bases. This CDR3 contains 15 residues. V trimming: 4 bases; J trimming: 0 bases; junction bases outside the gene matches: 6. Germline V gene data show CDR1 as SGHRS and CDR2 as YFSETQ. The chain's CDR3 is CASSPPDRMNTEAFF. The CDR3 DNA sequence: TGCGCCAGCAGCCCTCCGGACAGGATGAACACTGAAGCTTTCTTT.

This clonotype came up a few times. V usage is TRBV14 and J usage is TRBJ2-2, with a weak D call TRBD2 (6 bases). The germline CDR1 and CDR2 sequences are SGHDN and FVKESK. There are 15 residues in the CDR3. V was shortened by 4 bases and J by 1 base, with 10 bases between the two germline ends. In nucleotides, the CDR3 is TGTGCCAGCAGCCCCAGTAGCGGGAACACCGGGGAGCTGTTTTTT. Encoded protein: CASSPSSGNTGELFF.

The V call is TRBV4-2, the J call TRBJ1-1; the match to TRBD1 covers 7 bases. This CDR3 comprises 16 residues. The germline V gene has CDR1 LGHNA and CDR2 YNFKEQ. V trimming: 4 bases; J trimming: 7 bases; junction bases outside the gene matches: 15. The CDR3 is CASSRADRDRQGEAFF. CDR3 sequence (DNA): TGTGCCAGCAGCCGAGCCGACAGGGATCGTCAAGGTGAAGCTTTCTTT.

The chain carries TRBV27 and TRBJ1-2, with TRBD1 matching 8 bases. V dropped 2 bases and J dropped 5; count of bases not matched to a gene: 7. CDR3 length: 15 residues. Germline loops: CDR1 MNHEY, CDR2 SMNVEV (reference sequence). CDR3 residues: CASSLGPGQGYGYTF. DNA of the CDR3: TGTGCCAGCAGTTTAGGCCCCGGACAGGGATATGGCTACACCTTC.

This clonotype was seen more than once but under ten times. V usage is TRBV24-1 and J usage is TRBJ1-1, with D possibly being TRBD1 (6 bases). Germline lookup yields CDR1 KGHDR and CDR2 SFDVKD. The CDR3 extends over 14 amino acids. V was cut by 4 bases and J by 1 base, with 9 bases left in between. CDR3 nucleotide sequence: TGTGCCACCAGTGACTCGACAGGGAACACTGAAGCTTTCTTT. The encoded protein is CATSDSTGNTEAFF.

The CDR3 region has the DNA TGCAGCGTGGCGGGACAGGGGACAGATACGCAGTATTTT. Its translation is CSVAGQGTDTQYF. The rearrangement joins TRBV29-1 to TRBJ2-3; 10 positions agree with TRBD1. The length of the CDR3 is 13 residues. CDR1 is SQVTM, CDR2 ANQGSEA, per germline. The V segment lost 6 bases and the J segment 3 bases; nucleotides outside the gene matches: 3.

This clonotype was detected only a few times. The gene calls are TRBV5-1 and TRBJ1-5, with D tentatively TRBD1 (5 bases). Germline V CDR1 and CDR2: SGHRS, YFSETQ. The CDR3 is made up of 15 amino acids. V was shortened by 3 bases and J by 4 bases, with 14 bases between the two germline ends. For the CDR3, the DNA is TGCGCCAGCAGCTCCGGAGGGACGGGAAATCAGCCCCAGCATTTT. Amino acid sequence: CASSSGGTGNQPQHF.

The chain carries TRBV9 and TRBJ2-4; 9 bases map to TRBD2. The V segment lost 0 bases and the J segment 5 bases; nucleotides outside the gene matches: 6. The V gene's germline CDR1 is SGDLS and CDR2 YYNGEE. The length of the CDR3 is 16 residues. As DNA, the CDR3 is TGTGCCAGCAGCGTAGAGGGTAGCGGGGGTCAAAACATTCAGTACTTC. It codes for CASSVEGSGGQNIQYF.

This clonotype was found a few times. The chain is built from TRBV11-2 and TRBJ2-7, with D uncertain. Trimming shortened V by 5 bases and J by 4 bases, and 6 bases separated the two germline ends. The V gene's germline CDR1 is SGHAT and CDR2 FQNNGV. The CDR3 runs 11 residues. CDR3 bases: TGTGCCAGCAGCCCACAATACGAGCAGTACTTC. Protein product: CASSPQYEQYF. Together with reference TRBV11-2 and TRBJ2-7, the CDR3 gives the full variable domain: EAGVAQSPRYKIIEKRQSVAFWCNPISGHATLYWYQQILGQGPKLLIQFQNNGVVDDSQLPKDRFSAERLKGVDSTLKIQPAKLEDSAVYLCASSPQYEQYFGPGTRLTVT.

This clonotype showed up just a few times. J is TRBJ2-7 and V is TRBV20-1, with 8 bases that match TRBD2. Germline CDR1 reads DFQATT; CDR2 reads SNEGSKA (reference sequence). The CDR3 sequence is 16 residues long. Trimming removed 1 base from V and 0 bases from J; junction bases left unmatched: 8. The CDR3: CSARVVAGKTSYEQYF. DNA of the CDR3: TGCAGTGCTAGAGTGGTAGCGGGAAAAACCTCCTACGAGCAGTACTTC.

The chain joins TRBV5-6 to TRBJ1-1; D is perhaps TRBD1 (5 bases). Per the germline V gene, CDR1 is SGHDT and CDR2 is YYEEEE. This CDR3 region has 14 residues. V lost 4 bases to trimming and J lost 4 bases, with 14 bases between them. DNA for the CDR3: TGTGCCAGCAGCCCTTGGGGGGGGGGCACTGAAGCTTTCTTT. This gives the protein CASSPWGGGTEAFF.

This clonotype was seen more than once but under ten times. The chain links TRBV20-1 to TRBJ1-1; D uncertain. There are 14 residues in the CDR3. V dropped 4 bases and J dropped 0 bases, with 12 bases sitting between them. Germline CDR1 DFQATT, CDR2 SNEGSKA (reference sequence). The CDR3 sequence: CSATPRLMNTEAFF. CDR3 DNA: TGCAGTGCTACCCCGCGACTCATGAACACTGAAGCTTTCTTT.

The genes are TRBV14 and TRBJ2-1; 10 bases are shared with TRBD2. Germline CDR1 SGHDN, CDR2 FVKESK. V trimming: 3 bases; J trimming: 4 bases; junction bases outside the gene matches: 3. The CDR3 spans 15 residues. The CDR3 is CASSQSAGGYNEQFF. The CDR3 DNA reads as TGTGCCAGCAGCCAGTCAGCGGGAGGGTACAATGAGCAGTTCTTC.